Below are 16 T cell receptor beta chains sequenced from a single sample in a study of blood T cell repertoires in COVID-19. Sequenced by immunoSEQ multiplex PCR; TCRdb stores in-frame clones only, minus some. The table has 70,000 or so clones, over 60% seen once. Sequencing used peripheral blood. These receptors were obtained from a man aged 60 to 69 with COVID-19, enrolled during active disease.

This sequence joins TRBV29-1 and TRBJ1-1, with D perhaps matching TRBD1 (6 bases). V lost 5 bases and J 11 bases, leaving 12 bases between the germline ends. The CDR3 is 10 amino acids. Germline V gene sequence: CDR1 SQVTM, CDR2 ANQGSEA. The CDR3 protein is CSVSPGDAFF. CDR3 nucleotide sequence: TGCAGCGTTTCTCCAGGGGACGCTTTCTTT.

The gene calls are TRBV19 and TRBJ2-3; 7 nucleotides agree with TRBD2. The junction had 0 bases not matched to a gene; V was cut back by 1 base and J by 5 bases. Germline V gene data show CDR1 as LNHDA and CDR2 as SQIVND (reference sequence). This CDR3 spans 13 amino acids. CDR3 amino acids: CASSIAGGDTQYF. The CDR3 DNA follows: TGTGCCAGTAGTATAGCGGGGGGAGATACGCAGTATTTT.

The chain combines TRBV5-1 with TRBJ2-5, with TRBD2 identical over 10 bases. V was clipped by 3 bases and J by 0 bases; unmatched bases: 8. Germline CDR1 and CDR2: SGHRS and YFSETQ. CDR3 length equals 17 residues. The CDR3 bases are TGCGCCAGCAGCTCGCCCCCGGGACTAGCGAACCAAGAGACCCAGTACTTC. Protein sequence: CASSSPPGLANQETQYF.

The gene calls are TRBV12-5 and TRBJ1-5, with 8 bases aligning to TRBD1. Germline V CDR1 and CDR2: LGHNT, FRNRAP. The CDR3 has 16 residues. The V segment lost 4 bases and the J segment 9 bases; nucleotides outside the gene matches: 14. The CDR3 spells CASGWTGQGLLRPQHF. CDR3 in DNA: TGTGCTAGTGGTTGGACTGGACAGGGCCTCTTAAGGCCCCAGCATTTT.

This rearrangement joins TRBV10-2 to TRBJ2-3; D gene unclear. CDR1 is WSHSY, CDR2 SAAADI, per germline. Deletions cut 2 bases from V and 3 bases from J, with 6 bases between. The CDR3 runs 13 residues. CDR3 nucleotide sequence: TGCGCCAGCAGTGAGCCGGGTACAGATACGCAGTATTTT. It yields the protein CASSEPGTDTQYF.

The V call is TRBV9, the J call TRBJ2-7; TRBD1 agrees at 11 bases. The CDR3 totals 17 residues. The V segment lost 2 bases and the J segment 5 bases; nucleotides outside the gene matches: 12. CDR1 SGDLS and CDR2 YYNGEE come from the germline V gene. CDR3 coding DNA: TGTGCCAGCAGCGTGGGAACTGGGACAGGGGGTCTCAACGAGCAGTACTTC. Amino acid sequence: CASSVGTGTGGLNEQYF.

V gene TRBV11-2 combines with J gene TRBJ2-7, with a tentative D call TRBD1 (5 bases). There are 16 residues in the CDR3. The V end was cut by 1 base, the J end by 4 bases, with 17 bases between. Germline lookup yields CDR1 SGHAT and CDR2 FQNNGV. CDR3 DNA: TGTGCCAGCAGCTTAGGGAACAAACTGGGGCCGTACGAGCAGTACTTC. This gives the protein CASSLGNKLGPYEQYF.

This clone was found a few times. This chain connects TRBV15 to TRBJ1-5; tentatively, D is TRBD1 (5 bases). Per the germline V gene, CDR1 is LNHNV and CDR2 is YYDKDF (reference sequence). The CDR3 contains 14 residues. The V end was cut by 7 bases, the J end by 2 bases, with 12 bases between. The CDR3 region is CATTKRGGNQPQHF. The DNA for the CDR3 is TGTGCCACCACGAAAAGGGGTGGCAATCAGCCCCAGCATTTT.

The chain combines TRBV5-1 with TRBJ1-6; 9 bases match TRBD1. The CDR3 totals 15 residues. From germline, CDR1 is SGHRS and CDR2 YFSETQ. J lost 7 bases, V lost 4 bases, and 6 bases had no gene match. CDR3 in amino acids: CASSTDRGGNSPLHF. CDR3 DNA: TGCGCCAGCAGCACTGACAGGGGGGGCAATTCACCCCTCCACTTT.

Many counts were recorded for this clone. J is TRBJ2-7 and V is TRBV12-3 or TRBV12-4; TRBD1 matches 10 bases. This CDR3 is 13 amino acids long. The V gene end was trimmed by 6 bases and the J gene end by 5 bases; junction bases not matched to a gene: 4. CDR3 coding DNA: TGTGCCAGCAGGGGACAGGGGTCCCACGAGCAGTACTTC. It is translated as CASRGQGSHEQYF.

The J gene is TRBJ2-6, the V gene TRBV5-1; the D gene is possibly TRBD2 (6 bases). This CDR3 has 16 residues. The germline CDR1 and CDR2 sequences are SGHRS and YFSETQ. V was clipped by 3 bases and J by 3 bases, with 13 bases between them. In DNA form, the CDR3 reads TGCGCCAGCAGCTCCCCTCCGGGGGATGGGGCCAACGTCCTGACTTTC. Its protein product is CASSSPPGDGANVLTF. Looking up the rest from reference TRBV5-1 and TRBJ2-6 gives the full variable domain: KAGVTQTPRYLIKTRGQQVTLSCSPISGHRSVSWYQQTPGQGLQFLFEYFSETQRNKGNFPGRFSGRQFSNSRSEMNVSTLELGDSALYLCASSSPPGDGANVLTFGAGSRLTVL.

V gene TRBV2 combines with J gene TRBJ1-2, with D hard to call. Deletions cut 7 bases from V and 6 bases from J, with 15 bases between. In germline, CDR1 is SNHLY, CDR2 FYNNEI. This CDR3 contains 13 residues. The CDR3 coding sequence is TGTGCCAGCAAGTCTCACGGCGCGGATGGCTACACCTTC. This gives the protein CASKSHGADGYTF.

The J gene is TRBJ2-1, the V gene TRBV5-1; a weak D match, TRBD1 (6 bases). The germline V gene encodes CDR1 SGHRS and CDR2 YFSETQ. The CDR3 covers 13 residues. V lost 8 bases, J lost 10 bases, and 19 bases lay in between. The CDR3 DNA follows: TGCGCCAGTTCTGAAGGGGGTCGAAGGGAGCAGTTCTTC. This sequence encodes CASSEGGRREQFF.

This clone was found many times. This sequence joins TRBV28 and TRBJ1-2, with 7 bases aligning to TRBD1. The CDR3 has 16 amino acids. The germline V gene encodes CDR1 MDHEN and CDR2 SYDVKM. J was trimmed by 4 bases and V by 5 bases; bases with no gene match: 13. CDR3 DNA: TGTGCCAGCAGTGTAGGTAATGACAGGGTCCGCTATGGCTACACCTTC. Translated: CASSVGNDRVRYGYTF.

The genes are TRBV28 and TRBJ1-1; 8 bases agree with TRBD1. Germline CDR1 and CDR2: MDHEN and SYDVKM. Trimming cost V 3 bases and J 11 bases; bases outside gene matches: 11. This CDR3 is 14 amino acids long. The CDR3 here is CASSFASGQGTAFF. The CDR3 DNA follows: TGTGCCAGCAGTTTCGCTTCCGGACAGGGTACCGCTTTCTTT.

The chain combines TRBV5-6 with TRBJ2-7; possible D gene TRBD2, 5 bases. The CDR3 loop spans 13 amino acids. The germline V and J ends were trimmed by 3 bases and 3 bases, with 10 bases remaining between them. In germline, CDR1 is SGHDT, CDR2 YYEEEE. The CDR3 protein is CASSSRAGYEQYF. CDR3 nucleotides: TGTGCCAGCAGCTCGCGGGCAGGCTACGAGCAGTACTTC.